The 17 T cell receptor beta chains below all came from one sample that was sequenced in a study of control samples from healthy donors and cancer patients (dated by TCRdb to between 2020 and 2021). Receptor amplification or capture employed the immunoSEQ multiplex PCR assay. TCRdb holds this immuneACCESS table with in-frame rearrangements only. Some clones are missing; in checked studies, unresolved V genes explain under half, and the rest has no known cause. This sample lists roughly 450,000 clones; about nine tenths were detected once. The ten largest clones capture around 6.8% of the sample. Sequenced material: PBMCs. The receptors stem from a man in his forties with head and neck cancer.

The CDR3 loop reads CASSYNGAEVEAFF. Written as DNA, the CDR3 is TGTGCCAGCAGTTATAACGGAGCAGAGGTAGAAGCTTTCTTT. J is TRBJ1-1 and V is TRBV6-5; the D is unclear. V was shortened by 3 bases and J by 8 bases, with 16 bases between the two germline ends. The CDR3 covers 14 residues. CDR1 and CDR2 from the germline V gene are MNHEY and SVGAGI.

V gene TRBV5-6 combines with J gene TRBJ2-7; a weak D match, TRBD2 (5 bases). There are 15 residues in the CDR3. Per the germline V gene, CDR1 is SGHDT and CDR2 is YYEEEE. Trimming shortened V by 4 bases and J by 3 bases, and 17 bases separated the two germline ends. The CDR3 DNA follows: TGTGCCAGCAGCGGCGGGTCTCGGCAATACTACGAGCAGTACTTC. Amino acids: CASSGGSRQYYEQYF.

The gene calls are TRBV5-4 and TRBJ1-2, with a tentative D call TRBD1 (6 bases). The germline V gene encodes CDR1 SGHNT and CDR2 YYREEE (reference sequence). V lost 6 bases and J lost 3, with 18 bases in between. This CDR3 is built from 15 residues. The CDR3 sequence: CASTKQGEPHYGYTF. For the CDR3, the DNA is TGTGCCAGCACAAAACAGGGAGAACCCCACTATGGCTACACCTTC.

CDR3 loop: CASSWRQGYEQYF. The CDR3 DNA reads TGCGCCAGCAGCTGGAGGCAGGGCTACGAGCAGTACTTC. The V gene is TRBV5-1, the J gene TRBJ2-7; TRBD1 or TRBD2 may be the D gene (5 bases each). This CDR3 has 13 amino acids. The germline CDR1 and CDR2 sequences are SGHRS and YFSETQ. V was pared by 3 bases and J by 3 bases, with 10 bases between.

In this sample, this clone turned up once. The chain carries TRBV27 and TRBJ2-1; 7 positions match TRBD1. The CDR3 contains 16 residues. Germline CDR1 and CDR2: MNHEY and SMNVEV (reference sequence). Trimming took 7 bases from V and 2 from J; bases not matched to a gene: 11. The CDR3 spells CASTQLSGTAYNEQFF. Written as DNA, the CDR3 is TGTGCCAGCACCCAACTCTCCGGGACAGCCTACAATGAGCAGTTCTTC.

The rearrangement uses TRBV4-1 and TRBJ2-7, with 8 bases aligning to TRBD2. The J segment lost 4 bases and the V segment lost 0 bases, leaving 14 bases of the junction unmatched. Germline loops: CDR1 MGHRA, CDR2 YSYEKL. The CDR3 is made up of 18 amino acids. The CDR3 sequence: CASSQEALAAGGFYEQYF. The CDR3 DNA reads as TGCGCCAGCAGCCAAGAAGCTCTTGCTGCGGGAGGTTTTTACGAGCAGTACTTC.

Remarks on this clone: One end of the junction varies from germline; a read error may be responsible. The chain is built from TRBV11-1 and TRBJ2-5; 8 bases agree with TRBD1. CDR3 size: 14 residues. Germline CDR1 reads SGHAT; CDR2 reads FQDESV (reference sequence). The CDR3 here is CASRLGTGWGTQYF. The DNA for the CDR3 is TGTGCCAGCAGGTTAGGGACAGGATGGGGGACCCAGTACTTC.

This clone was seen just once. The chain couples TRBV19 to TRBJ1-1; D not certain. Germline V lookup: CDR1 LNHDA, CDR2 SQIVND (reference sequence). CDR3 length: 15 amino acids. Deletions cut 4 bases from V and 1 base from J, with 13 bases between. CDR3 coding DNA: TGTGCCAGTAGTAAGGTCGGGCTGGGGAACACTGAAGCTTTCTTT. Its translation is CASSKVGLGNTEAFF.

This chain joins TRBV5-1 and TRBJ2-7; TRBD2 is a possible D gene (5 bases). The CDR3 is 14 amino acids. V dropped 3 bases and J dropped 0 bases, with 10 bases sitting between them. In germline, CDR1 is SGHRS, CDR2 YFSETQ. The CDR3 spells CASSSDSNSYEQYF. DNA of the CDR3: TGCGCCAGCAGCTCGGACTCGAACTCCTACGAGCAGTACTTC.

The CDR3 sequence: CASSSTGTRQETQYF. DNA of the CDR3: TGTGCCAGCAGTAGTACCGGGACTCGGCAAGAGACCCAGTACTTC. The J gene is TRBJ2-5, the V gene TRBV27; tentative D call: TRBD2 (6 bases). This CDR3 spans 15 amino acids. Per germline, CDR1 MNHEY and CDR2 SMNVEV (reference sequence). Trimming removed 5 bases at V and 2 bases at J, with 15 bases between.

This clone appeared once. The chain couples TRBV27 to TRBJ2-7; possible D gene TRBD2, 6 bases. V lost 5 bases to trimming and J lost 5 bases, with 16 bases between them. The CDR3 is 14 amino acids. Germline CDR1 is MNHEY and CDR2 is SMNVEV (reference sequence). The DNA of the CDR3 is TGTGCCAGCAGTCGCCGGGACTTGAGGAACGAGCAGTACTTC. This encodes CASSRRDLRNEQYF.

The V and J genes are TRBV18 and TRBJ2-7, with 7 bases aligning to TRBD1. This CDR3 comprises 14 residues. J lost 1 base, V lost 3 bases, and 3 bases had no gene match. The germline gives CDR1 KGHSH, CDR2 LQKENI. CDR3 DNA: TGTGCCAGCTCACCGGGACAGCTATCCTACGAGCAGTACTTC. Protein product: CASSPGQLSYEQYF.

The gene calls are TRBV7-2 and TRBJ2-7; the D gene could be TRBD1 or TRBD2 (5 bases each). V was trimmed by 2 bases and J by 2 bases, leaving 19 bases between them. This CDR3 is built from 17 residues. Germline V gene data show CDR1 as SGHTA and CDR2 as FQGNSA. The CDR3 nucleotides read TGTGCCAGCAGCTTATCGGGCTATGGGGACCGGACCTACGAGCAGTACTTC. As protein: CASSLSGYGDRTYEQYF.

This clone was found a few times. The J gene is TRBJ2-5, the V gene TRBV6-5; 8 bases are a match to TRBD1. The germline CDR1 and CDR2 sequences are MNHEY and SVGAGI. V dropped 10 bases and J dropped 5; count of bases not matched to a gene: 6. The CDR3 length is 12 residues. The CDR3 region has the DNA TGTGCCACCGACAGGGACAGGGAGACCCAGTACTTC. Translating gives CATDRDRETQYF.

The chain links TRBV28 to TRBJ1-5, with TRBD1 identical over 9 bases. This CDR3 is 14 amino acids long. Trimming took 5 bases from V and 4 from J; bases not matched to a gene: 3. The germline V gene encodes CDR1 MDHEN and CDR2 SYDVKM. CDR3 sequence (DNA): TGTGCCAGCAGTACAGGGGGCGCAAATCAGCCCCAGCATTTT. This sequence encodes CASSTGGANQPQHF.

CDR3 nucleotides: TGTGCCAGCAGTGAAGCCCCTGTCGGGACTGGAGTCCAATGGGGCAAAAACATTCAGTACTTC. Protein: CASSEAPVGTGVQWGKNIQYF. The chain employs TRBV6-1 and TRBJ2-4; possibly TRBD2 for D (6 bases). Per the germline V gene, CDR1 is MNHNS and CDR2 is SASEGT. There are 21 residues in the CDR3. V gave up 0 bases and J gave up 3 bases, with 27 bases separating them.

This sequence joins TRBV15 and TRBJ1-5; TRBD1 matches at 9 bases. Looked up from germline, CDR1 is LNHNV and CDR2 is YYDKDF (reference sequence). Trimming cost V 3 bases and J 0 bases; bases outside gene matches: 3. This CDR3 spans 16 amino acids. The CDR3 is CATSRDRGYSNQPQHF. As DNA, the CDR3 is TGTGCCACCAGCAGGGACAGGGGATATAGCAATCAGCCCCAGCATTTT.